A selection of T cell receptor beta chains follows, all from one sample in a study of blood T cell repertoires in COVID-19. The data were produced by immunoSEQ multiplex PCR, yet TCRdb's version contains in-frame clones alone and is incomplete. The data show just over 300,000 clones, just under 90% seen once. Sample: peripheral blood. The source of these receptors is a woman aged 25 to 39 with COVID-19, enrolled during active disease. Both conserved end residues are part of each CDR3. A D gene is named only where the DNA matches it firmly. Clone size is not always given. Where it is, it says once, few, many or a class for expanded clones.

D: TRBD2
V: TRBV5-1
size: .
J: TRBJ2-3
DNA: TGCGCCAGCAAAAGGGAGGGACGAACAGATACGCAGTATTTT
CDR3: CASKREGRTDTQYF

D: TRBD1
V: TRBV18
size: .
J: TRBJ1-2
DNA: TGTGCCAGCTCCCCTCCACCGGGACAGGGGAGCTATGGCTACACCTTC
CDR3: CASSPPPGQGSYGYTF

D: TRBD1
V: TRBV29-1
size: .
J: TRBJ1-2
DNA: TGCAGCGTCGCAAAGGACAGGGAGAACTATGGCTACACCTTC
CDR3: CSVAKDRENYGYTF

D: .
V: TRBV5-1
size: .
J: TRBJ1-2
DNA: TGCGCCAGCAGCTTGCGTTCTTTCTATGGCTACACCTTC
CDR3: CASSLRSFYGYTF

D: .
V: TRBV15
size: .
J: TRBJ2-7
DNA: TGTGCCACCAGCAGAGGCCGGACTGACTACGAGCAGTACTTC
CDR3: CATSRGRTDYEQYF

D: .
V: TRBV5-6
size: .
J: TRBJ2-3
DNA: TGTGCCAGCAGCCTCTTCACAGGGGCGGGAACAGATACGCAGTATTTT
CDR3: CASSLFTGAGTDTQYF

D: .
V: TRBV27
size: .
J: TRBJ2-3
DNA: TGTGCCAGCAGTCCCCCCGCTAGTGGCGGCACAGATACGCAGTATTTT
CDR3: CASSPPASGGTDTQYF

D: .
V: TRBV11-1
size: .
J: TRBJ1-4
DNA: TGTGCCAGCAGCAAGGGGACACCCAATGGAGGTGAAAAACTGTTTTTT
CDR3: CASSKGTPNGGEKLFF

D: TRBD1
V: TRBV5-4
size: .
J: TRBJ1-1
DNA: TGTGCCACTTCTAGAGGGCAGGGGGCTGGCATGAACACTGAAGCTTTCTTT
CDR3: CATSRGQGAGMNTEAFF

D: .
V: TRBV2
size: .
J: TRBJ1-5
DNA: TGTGCCAGCAGTGAGCAGGGTGGCAATCAGCCCCAGCATTTT
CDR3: CASSEQGGNQPQHF

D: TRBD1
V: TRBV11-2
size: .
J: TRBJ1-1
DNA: TGTGCCAGCAGCTCTGGACAGGGGGGGACTGAAGCTTTCTTT
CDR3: CASSSGQGGTEAFF

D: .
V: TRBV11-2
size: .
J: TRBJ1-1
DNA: TGTGCCAGCAGCTTAACCGACCGGCAGGGGGCTTTCTTT
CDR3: CASSLTDRQGAFF

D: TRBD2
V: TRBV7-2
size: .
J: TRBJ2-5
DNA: TGTGCCAGCAGCTTCTCCATAGCGGGGGGGCGGGAGACCCAGTACTTC
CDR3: CASSFSIAGGRETQYF

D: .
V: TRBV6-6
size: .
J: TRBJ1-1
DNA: TGTGCCAGCTTTCCGGGGGGATCCACTGAAGCTTTCTTT
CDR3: CASFPGGSTEAFF

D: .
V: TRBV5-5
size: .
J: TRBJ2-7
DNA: TGTGCCAGCAGCTTGGTACACAGGTACCCCTACGAGCAGTACTTC
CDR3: CASSLVHRYPYEQYF

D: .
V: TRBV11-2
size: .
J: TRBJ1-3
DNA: TGTGCCAGCAGCTTAGGTGTATCTGGAAACACCATATATTTT
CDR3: CASSLGVSGNTIYF

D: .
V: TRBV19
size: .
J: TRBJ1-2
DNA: TGTGCCAGTAGTATACCCCGGACAGTATATGGCTACACCTTC
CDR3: CASSIPRTVYGYTF

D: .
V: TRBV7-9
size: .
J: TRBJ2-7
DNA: TGTGCCAGCAGCTTAGATTCGGGGATAGACGAGCAGTACTTC
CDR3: CASSLDSGIDEQYF

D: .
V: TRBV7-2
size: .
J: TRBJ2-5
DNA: TGTGCCAGCTCCGCCGCCGGGTGGGGCGAGACCCAGTACTTC
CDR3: CASSAAGWGETQYF

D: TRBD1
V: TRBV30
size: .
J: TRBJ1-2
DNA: TGTGCCTGGAGAGGGGGCGCGATCAGCTATGGCTACACCTTC
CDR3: CAWRGGAISYGYTF

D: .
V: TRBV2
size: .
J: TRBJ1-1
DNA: TGTGCCAGCAGTGAGGAGGGCCCTGAAGCTTTCTTT
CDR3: CASSEEGPEAFF

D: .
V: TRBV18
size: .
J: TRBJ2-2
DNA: TGTGCCAGCTCACAACTCCGGGATCAGACGGTCACCGGGGAGCTGTTTTTT
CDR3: CASSQLRDQTVTGELFF

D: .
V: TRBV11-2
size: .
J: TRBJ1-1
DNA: TGTGCCAGCAGCCGAGAGACAGGAGGTGAAGCTTTCTTT
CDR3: CASSRETGGEAFF

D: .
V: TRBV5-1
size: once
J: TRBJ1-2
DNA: TGCGCCAGCAGCTTGGATGTTGTTCGCAGTTCTAACTATGGCTACACCTTC
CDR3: CASSLDVVRSSNYGYTF

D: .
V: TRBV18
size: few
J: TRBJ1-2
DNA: TGTGCCAGCTCACCCTCTACGATAGATGGCTACACCTTC
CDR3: CASSPSTIDGYTF

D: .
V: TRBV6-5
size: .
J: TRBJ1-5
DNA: TGTGCCAGCACCCGGGGAAGCAATCAGCCCCAGCATTTT
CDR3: CASTRGSNQPQHF

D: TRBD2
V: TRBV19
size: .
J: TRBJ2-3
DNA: TGTGCCAGTAGTCGGGGGGGGGATGTAAGCACAGATACGCAGTATTTT
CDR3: CASSRGGDVSTDTQYF

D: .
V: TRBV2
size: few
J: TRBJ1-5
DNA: TGTGCCAGCACTGGGGCCTTACCTGGAGTTGTTCAGCCCCAGCATTTT
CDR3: CASTGALPGVVQPQHF

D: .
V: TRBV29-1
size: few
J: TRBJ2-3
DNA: TGCAGCGTCCGTCTGGCAACCACAGATACGCAGTATTTT
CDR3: CSVRLATTDTQYF

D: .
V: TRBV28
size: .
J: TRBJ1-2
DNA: TGTGCCAGCAGCCCCCGGGGGGGGTACTCTAACTATGGCTACACCTTC
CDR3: CASSPRGGYSNYGYTF

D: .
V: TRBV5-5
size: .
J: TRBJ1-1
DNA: TGTGCCAGCAGCTTCGACACTGCCCGATACACTGAAGCTTTCTTT
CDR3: CASSFDTARYTEAFF

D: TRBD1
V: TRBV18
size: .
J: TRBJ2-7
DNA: TGTGCCAGCTCACGGGACAGGGCTTACGAGCAGTACTTC
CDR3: CASSRDRAYEQYF

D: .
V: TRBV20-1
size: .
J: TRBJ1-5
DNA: TGCAGTGCTAGTTACCAGGGGCCCTATGTTCCCCAGCATTTT
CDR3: CSASYQGPYVPQHF

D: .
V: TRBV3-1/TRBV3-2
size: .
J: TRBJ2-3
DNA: TGTGCCAGCAGTCATAGCGGATCCACAGATACGCAGTATTTT
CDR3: CASSHSGSTDTQYF

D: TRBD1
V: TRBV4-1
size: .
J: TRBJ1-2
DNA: TGCGCCAGCAGCCAAGATGGACAGGGGTTAAGGGGCTACACCTTC
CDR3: CASSQDGQGLRGYTF

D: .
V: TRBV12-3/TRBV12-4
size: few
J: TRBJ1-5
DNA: TGTGCCAGCAGTTCAGGGTTTCAGCCCCAGCATTTT
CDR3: CASSSGFQPQHF

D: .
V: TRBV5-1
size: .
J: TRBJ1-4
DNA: TGCGCCAGCAGTTCCGGCAGGGAAGATGAAAAACTGTTTTTT
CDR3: CASSSGREDEKLFF

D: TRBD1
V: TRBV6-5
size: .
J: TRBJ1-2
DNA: TGTGCCAGCAGTTTCGCGGACAGGGTGTATGGCTACACCTTC
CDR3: CASSFADRVYGYTF

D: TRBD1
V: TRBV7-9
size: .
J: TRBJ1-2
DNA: TGTGCCAGCACCCCAGGGGGCTATGGCTACACCTTC
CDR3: CASTPGGYGYTF

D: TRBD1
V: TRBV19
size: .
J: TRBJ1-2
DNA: TGTGCCAGCCAGCCCCTGACAGGGATTAACTATGGCTACACCTTC
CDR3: CASQPLTGINYGYTF

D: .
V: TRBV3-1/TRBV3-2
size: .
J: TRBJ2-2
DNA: TGTGCCAGCAGCCTTCTACAGAGGACAGGGAGGGTCGGGGAGCTGTTTTTT
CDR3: CASSLLQRTGRVGELFF

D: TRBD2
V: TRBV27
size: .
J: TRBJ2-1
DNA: TGTGCCAGCAGTACAGCGGGGGGGCCTTTTAATGAGCAGTTCTTC
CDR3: CASSTAGGPFNEQFF

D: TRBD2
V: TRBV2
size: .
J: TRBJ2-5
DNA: TGTGCCAGCAGTGGATCTAGCGGGGGTGGAGAGACCCAGTACTTC
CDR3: CASSGSSGGGETQYF

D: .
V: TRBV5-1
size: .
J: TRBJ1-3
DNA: TGCGCCAGCAGTAAACCAGACAGACCCTCTGGAAACACCATATATTTT
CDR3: CASSKPDRPSGNTIYF

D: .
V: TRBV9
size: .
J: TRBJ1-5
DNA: TGTGCCAGCAGCGTAGGAAGGGGAAATCAGCCCCAGCATTTT
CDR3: CASSVGRGNQPQHF

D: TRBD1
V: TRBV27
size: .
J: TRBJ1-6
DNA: TGTGCCAGCAGCTACCGGGACAGGGACCTTCCCCTCCACTTT
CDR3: CASSYRDRDLPLHF

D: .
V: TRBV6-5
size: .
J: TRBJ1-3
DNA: TGTGCCAGCAGTTACGGCGGGGGAAACACCATATATTTT
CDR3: CASSYGGGNTIYF

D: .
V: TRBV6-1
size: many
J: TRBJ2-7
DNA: TGTGCCAGCAGTGAACAACAGGAGGGCTCCTACGAGCAGTACTTC
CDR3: CASSEQQEGSYEQYF

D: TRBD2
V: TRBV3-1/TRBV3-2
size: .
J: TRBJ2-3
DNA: TGTGCCAGCAGCCTCTCCCGAGAGCGGGGGGAAGGCGCAGATACGCAGTATTTT
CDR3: CASSLSRERGEGADTQYF

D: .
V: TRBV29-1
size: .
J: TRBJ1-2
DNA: TGCAGCGTTGAAGGGACAGATGGCTACACCTTC
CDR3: CSVEGTDGYTF

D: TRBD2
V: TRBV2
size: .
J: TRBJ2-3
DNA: TGTGCCAGCAGTGAAGGGGGGGGTAAAGATACGCAGTATTTT
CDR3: CASSEGGGKDTQYF

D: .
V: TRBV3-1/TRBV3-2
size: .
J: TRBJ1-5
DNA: TGTGCCAGCAGCCAAGGAGGCGGGCAGCCCCAGCATTTT
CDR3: CASSQGGGQPQHF